The following is a T cell receptor (beta chain) sequence with its context. An amount of RNA that ranged from roughly 0.45 to 1 ug was reverse transcribed with random hexamers. TCRdb recomputed calls from the immunoSEQ multiplex PCR reads with MiXCR, one row per CDR3 protein. This repertoire shows about 85,000 distinct CDR3 sequences, 85% to 95% found once; its top ten account for about 0.25%. This sample was taken from a study of CD8 T cells in Susac syndrome. High-throughput TCR beta sequencing covered peripheral CD8+ and CD4+ T cells. The CDR3 length is 10 residues. Germline lookup yields CDR1 DFQATT and CDR2 SNEGSKA (reference sequence).

Sequences were obtained from CD8+ T cells from PBMCs. This clonotype originated in a human donor in good health. This chain joins TRBV20-1 and TRBJ2-3; no clear D. CDR3 DNA sequence: TGCAGCGGTCTCGTGGATACGCAGTATTTT. It codes for CSGLVDTQYF.